These T cell receptor beta chains were read from a single sample in a study of blood T cell repertoires in COVID-19. Clones were sequenced by immunoSEQ multiplex PCR, and TCRdb holds only the in-frame ones, with some missing. The sample has around 50,000 clones; more than 75% are singletons. Sample: PBMCs or T cells enriched from blood (not recorded which). The receptors were sampled from a woman aged 45 to 65 with acute COVID-19. Both conserved end residues are part of each CDR3. D genes are given only for firm matches.

len | d_gene | j_gene | v_gene | CDR3aa
16 | NA | TRBJ1-3 | TRBV10-3 | CAISESPRFDGNTIYF
15 | TRBD1 | TRBJ1-2 | TRBV9 | CASSVAKDRGDGYTF
15 | TRBD1 | TRBJ1-6 | TRBV9 | CASSVEGQGFSPLHF
12 | TRBD1 | TRBJ2-5 | TRBV11-2 | CASSFRGQTQYF
17 | TRBD1 | TRBJ2-7 | TRBV7-8 | CASSFPGQGATSYEQYF
14 | TRBD1 | TRBJ1-1 | TRBV5-6 | CASSWPTGDTEAFF
15 | NA | TRBJ2-2 | TRBV25-1 | CASSDFGGWTGELFF
15 | TRBD1 | TRBJ2-3 | TRBV18 | CASSVGQSTTDTQYF
15 | NA | TRBJ2-6 | TRBV5-4 | CASSLDSSGANVLTF
12 | NA | TRBJ2-1 | TRBV12-3/TRBV12-4 | CASRYSYNEQFF
15 | NA | TRBJ2-7 | TRBV11-3 | CASSLTGRGVFEQYF
18 | TRBD2 | TRBJ2-3 | TRBV5-1 | CASSFKGLAGGSTDTQYF
16 | TRBD2 | TRBJ2-7 | TRBV6-2/TRBV6-3 | CASSYSILAGDYEQYF
16 | TRBD1 | TRBJ2-7 | TRBV27 | CASSLTDRASSYEQYF
15 | NA | TRBJ2-1 | TRBV7-2 | CASSLPFSSYNEQFF
15 | NA | TRBJ2-1 | TRBV19 | CASTHRTHTYNEQFF
15 | NA | TRBJ2-7 | TRBV7-8 | CASSPERVTSYEQYF
12 | NA | TRBJ1-6 | TRBV2 | CASSGGYSPLHF
10 | NA | TRBJ1-2 | TRBV29-1 | CSGLGAGYTF
16 | TRBD2 | TRBJ2-3 | TRBV6-6 | CASSLDIAGGSDTQYF
15 | TRBD1 | TRBJ2-3 | TRBV5-1 | CASSSGQGAGDTQYF
13 | NA | TRBJ2-1 | TRBV30 | CAWSVREGNEQFF
14 | NA | TRBJ1-2 | TRBV5-5 | CASSLAGTIYGYTF
15 | NA | TRBJ1-4 | TRBV7-9 | CASSSHKGDDEKLFF
16 | TRBD1 | TRBJ2-2 | TRBV5-1 | CASSLNSGQGIGELFF
15 | TRBD1 | TRBJ2-1 | TRBV11-3 | CASRTQRQGQLEQFF
14 | NA | TRBJ1-5 | TRBV18 | CASSPGGEPQPQHF
15 | TRBD1 | TRBJ1-1 | TRBV11-3 | CASSLVPDRVTEAFF
14 | TRBD1 | TRBJ1-4 | TRBV25-1 | CASSEGGTGEKLFF
15 | NA | TRBJ1-6 | TRBV6-4 | CASREKSSYNSPLHF
15 | NA | TRBJ1-2 | TRBV4-2 | CASSQDFLADYGYTF
16 | TRBD2 | TRBJ2-2 | TRBV30 | CAWSVKRGMDTGELFF
16 | TRBD1 | TRBJ1-2 | TRBV13 | CASSLERGQNRYGYTF
17 | NA | TRBJ2-1 | TRBV4-2 | CASSQEGRLTDYNEQFF
14 | TRBD2 | TRBJ2-1 | TRBV7-9 | CASSLVLAGPEQFF
12 | NA | TRBJ1-2 | TRBV28 | CASSRDYFGYTF
15 | NA | TRBJ2-6 | TRBV19 | CASSSGDSGANVLTF
14 | TRBD1 | TRBJ1-1 | TRBV18 | CASSLDRGRTEAFF
15 | NA | TRBJ2-7 | TRBV3-1/TRBV3-2 | CASSQRPGLFYEQYF
14 | TRBD1 | TRBJ1-1 | TRBV5-5 | CASSLVPGGTEAFF
12 | NA | TRBJ1-3 | TRBV7-3 | CASRGDGNTIYF
18 | NA | TRBJ2-6 | TRBV7-3 | CASSPDRPLFSGANVLTF
11 | TRBD1 | TRBJ1-2 | TRBV29-1 | CSGDRGLTFSF
15 | NA | TRBJ1-1 | TRBV5-4 | CASSLDSTMNTEAFF
13 | NA | TRBJ1-6 | TRBV3-1/TRBV3-2 | CASSGSQDSPLHF
13 | TRBD2 | TRBJ2-1 | TRBV6-5 | CASSYSSGGAAIF
18 | NA | TRBJ2-6 | TRBV5-3 | CARSFLHKAGAGANVLTF
16 | NA | TRBJ2-3 | TRBV27 | CASRMDSVAGTDTQYF
19 | NA | TRBJ2-2 | TRBV6-1 | CASSEVRDIFYANTGELFF
12 | NA | TRBJ2-7 | TRBV2 | CASGGLSYEQYF
14 | TRBD2 | TRBJ2-3 | TRBV5-4 | CASRRGGSTDTQYF
14 | TRBD1 | TRBJ1-2 | TRBV30 | CAWSRDRSGYGYTF
14 | TRBD1 | TRBJ2-1 | TRBV7-9 | CASSLGTGRDEQFF